This T cell receptor (beta chain) was recorded in a study of persistence of HIV-infected CD4 T cells. Sequencing used immunoSEQ version 4 in survey mode. The method was immunoSEQ multiplex PCR; TCRdb's version includes in-frame clones alone and lacks a portion of them. There are about 41,000 clones in the sample; 78% occur only once, and 11% to 15% lies in the top ten. An overlapping HIV-1 Gag peptide pool stimulated these cells at 0.75 to 1 ug/peptide/mL. Sorted nonresponding memory CD4+ T cells were CD40L-negative, CD69-negative, CD45RO-high. Trimming took 4 bases from V and 5 from J, leaving 14 bases between them. The CDR3 totals 14 residues. Germline CDR1 reads SGHRS; CDR2 reads YFSETQ. This clone was seen more than once but under ten times. The antigen is undetermined.

The sequence derives from an adult man with HIV who was CMV-seropositive. The chain employs TRBV5-1 and TRBJ2-3; D is undetermined. Sequencing used CD4+ T cells sorted from PBMCs after 18-hour stimulation, obtained from a patient who received antiretroviral therapy. The CDR3 spells CASSPGLVLDTQYF. As DNA, the CDR3 is TGCGCCAGCAGCCCCGGTTTGGTGCTAGATACGCAGTATTTT. The full variable domain, with the rest looked up from reference TRBV5-1 and TRBJ2-3, is KAGVTQTPRYLIKTRGQQVTLSCSPISGHRSVSWYQQTPGQGLQFLFEYFSETQRNKGNFPGRFSGRQFSNSRSEMNVSTLELGDSALYLCASSPGLVLDTQYFGPGTRLTVL.